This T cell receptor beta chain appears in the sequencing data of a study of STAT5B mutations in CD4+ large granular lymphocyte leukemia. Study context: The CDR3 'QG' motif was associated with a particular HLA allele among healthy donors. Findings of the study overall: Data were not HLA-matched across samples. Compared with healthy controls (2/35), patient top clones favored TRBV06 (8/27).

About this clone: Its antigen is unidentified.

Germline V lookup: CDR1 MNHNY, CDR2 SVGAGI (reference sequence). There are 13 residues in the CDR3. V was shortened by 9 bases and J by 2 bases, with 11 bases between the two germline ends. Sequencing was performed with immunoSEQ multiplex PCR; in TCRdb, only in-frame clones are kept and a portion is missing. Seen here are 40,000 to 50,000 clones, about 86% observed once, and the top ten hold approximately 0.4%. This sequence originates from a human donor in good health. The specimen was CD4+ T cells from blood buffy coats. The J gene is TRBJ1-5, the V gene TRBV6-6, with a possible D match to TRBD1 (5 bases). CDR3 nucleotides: TGTGCCAGTCTTCAAGGGGGCAATCAGCCCCAGCATTTT. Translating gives CASLQGGNQPQHF.